This T cell receptor beta chain stems from a study of vaccination effects on CD4 cells after COVID-19. Before sequencing took place, the ViraFEST assay used viral peptide pools to expand antigen-specific CD4+ T cells. Following 10 days of culture, CD4+ T cells were isolated. Participants each got two BNT162b2 or mRNA-1273 vaccine doses. As for this clone: Its antigen remains unknown.

Losses at the gene ends were 6 bases for V and 5 bases for J; bases not matched to a gene: 10. The germline V gene encodes CDR1 MNHNY and CDR2 SVGAGI (reference sequence). This CDR3 region has 16 residues. Clones were sequenced by immunoSEQ multiplex PCR, and TCRdb holds only the in-frame ones, with some missing. The top ten clones hold about 1.2% of a sample with more than 65,000 clones, over 70% of them seen once. Sequencing was performed on CD4+ T cells from PBMCs cultured with HCoV-229E spike peptides, taken after COVID-19 vaccination. This TCR derives from a human donor who received a COVID-19 vaccine. The gene calls are TRBV6-6 and TRBJ2-3; 11 nucleotides align to TRBD2. The CDR3 spells CASRPRSGGAVDTQYF. The CDR3 DNA follows: TGTGCCAGCAGGCCTCGTAGCGGGGGGGCCGTAGATACGCAGTATTTT.